The T cell receptor (beta chain) described here comes from a study of Tregs in tolerant kidney transplant recipients. This CDR3 contains 14 residues. The germline V gene encodes CDR1 LNHNV and CDR2 YYDKDF (reference sequence). V was trimmed by 1 base and J by 6 bases, leaving 10 bases between them. Repertoires were generated with immunoSEQ multiplex PCR, while TCRdb's copy carries only in-frame clones and drops some. The sample lists about 46,000 clones, 91% occurring once. This clone was recorded only once. This receptor was taken from a human donor in good health. The chain couples TRBV15 to TRBJ1-5, with D uncertain. Specimen: Tregs from blood. The CDR3 nucleotides read TGTGCCACCAGCAGAGGGGAGAGGATTCAGCCCCAGCATTTT. Amino acids: CATSRGERIQPQHF.